This passage covers 25 T cell receptor beta chains from one sample sequenced in a study of cytomegalovirus exposure and HLA in healthy donors (dated by TCRdb to about 2017). The library was prepared using the immunoSEQ multiplex PCR assay. A mixture of 60 forward primers for TCR Vbeta segments and 13 reverse primers for TCR Jbeta segments was used in the multiplex PCR. TCRdb stores this immuneACCESS table with in-frame sequences only. Part of the clones is absent; in the studies checked, under half of the shortfall reflects unresolved V genes, and no reason is known for the rest. In all, the sample holds 150,000 or so clones, and around 72% of those were seen once. The ten most abundant clones make up around 2.6% of the sample. The source material was PBMCs. Every receptor here comes from a female donor in good health and CMV-seronegative.

This clone came up once. The V and J genes are TRBV2 and TRBJ2-2; 8 bases map to TRBD2. V gave up 6 bases and J gave up 2 bases; unmatched junction bases: 5. There are 15 residues in the CDR3. Germline CDR1 reads SNHLY; CDR2 reads FYNNEI. The CDR3 sequence is CASRLADINTGELFF. CDR3 DNA: TGTGCCAGCAGACTAGCGGACATAAACACCGGGGAGCTGTTTTTT.

The V call is TRBV4-2, the J call TRBJ2-3, with a weak D call TRBD1 (6 bases). The germline CDR1 and CDR2 sequences are LGHNA and YNFKEQ. V lost 4 bases and J lost 0, with 17 bases in between. This CDR3 has 17 amino acids. The CDR3 DNA reads TGTGCCAGCAGCCGCGAAGCCGGACAGTCTAGCACAGATACGCAGTATTTT. It is translated as CASSREAGQSSTDTQYF.

The rearrangement joins TRBV5-1 to TRBJ2-7, with TRBD1 matching over 7 bases. V was pared by 6 bases and J by 1 base, with 7 bases of the junction left unmatched. This CDR3 has 14 amino acids. Germline V gene sequence: CDR1 SGHRS, CDR2 YFSETQ. In nucleotides, the CDR3 is TGCGCCAGCACCCGGGACAGCCCTTCCTACGAGCAGTACTTC. Its protein product is CASTRDSPSYEQYF.

This clone has only one observation. V and J are TRBV18 and TRBJ2-3; the match to TRBD2 covers 11 bases. The CDR3 length is 16 residues. J lost 2 bases, V lost 3 bases, and 4 bases had no gene match. Looked up from germline, CDR1 is KGHSH and CDR2 is LQKENI. The DNA of the CDR3 is TGTGCCAGCTCACCTGTGACTAGCGGGGTCACAGATACGCAGTATTTT. It specifies CASSPVTSGVTDTQYF. The whole variable domain, filled in from reference TRBV18 and TRBJ2-3, reads NAGVMQNPRHLVRRRGQEARLRCSPMKGHSHVYWYRQLPEEGLKFMVYLQKENIIDESGMPKERFSAEFPKEGPSILRIQQVVRGDSAAYFCASSPVTSGVTDTQYFGPGTRLTVL.

The gene calls are TRBV27 and TRBJ1-2; D is perhaps TRBD1 (5 bases). The CDR3 spans 13 residues. CDR1 is MNHEY and CDR2 is SMNVEV in the germline V gene (reference sequence). V lost 3 bases and J lost 4, with 9 bases in between. The CDR3, as DNA: TGTGCCAGCAGTTTTCAAGGGGCCTATGGCTACACCTTC. This encodes CASSFQGAYGYTF.

In its sample, this clone was seen once. The chain is built from TRBV18 and TRBJ1-1; D is ambiguous. The ends were cut back, 3 bases at V and 1 base at J, with 12 bases in the middle. The CDR3 spans 15 residues. Germline CDR1 reads KGHSH; CDR2 reads LQKENI. CDR3 DNA: TGTGCCAGCTCACCGAATAGCCCCCGGAACACTGAAGCTTTCTTT. Its protein is CASSPNSPRNTEAFF.

This clone occurred a few times. V is TRBV5-1 and J is TRBJ1-5, with TRBD1 identical over 8 bases. The CDR3 contains 15 residues. J was trimmed by 5 bases and V by 0 bases; bases with no gene match: 4. Germline loops: CDR1 SGHRS, CDR2 YFSETQ. CDR3: CASSLGTGTYQPQHF. The DNA for the CDR3 is TGCGCCAGCAGCTTGGGGACAGGGACCTATCAGCCCCAGCATTTT.

The chain joins TRBV19 to TRBJ2-2; TRBD2 might be the D (6 bases). The CDR3 consists of 15 residues. Germline values: CDR1 LNHDA, CDR2 SQIVND (reference sequence). V was pared by 10 bases and J by 0 bases, with 15 bases between. The CDR3 DNA follows: TGTGCCACCGCACGGGCGGGATCGAACACCGGGGAGCTGTTTTTT. Amino acids: CATARAGSNTGELFF.

This chain joins TRBV27 and TRBJ2-5; 8 positions agree with TRBD2. The CDR3 length is 16 residues. V was clipped by 4 bases and J by 5 bases; unmatched bases: 12. CDR1 and CDR2 (germline): MNHEY, SMNVEV (reference sequence). CDR3 region: CASSSLLAAPGETQYF. As DNA, the CDR3 is TGTGCCAGCAGTTCTTTACTAGCGGCTCCGGGGGAGACCCAGTACTTC.

V is TRBV12-5 and J is TRBJ2-3; D remains unclear. Germline V CDR1 and CDR2: LGHNT, FRNRAP. This CDR3 contains 13 residues. V was clipped by 11 bases and J by 3 bases, with 15 bases between them. The CDR3 is CARLLGVTDTQYF. DNA for the CDR3: TGTGCTCGCCTACTTGGAGTTACAGATACGCAGTATTTT.

The chain couples TRBV30 to TRBJ1-2; D perhaps matches TRBD1 (5 bases). This CDR3 comprises 14 residues. V was cut by 0 bases and J by 5 bases, with 13 bases left in between. Germline assignment: CDR1 GTSNPN and CDR2 SVGIG (reference sequence). CDR3 DNA sequence: TGTGCCTGGAGTGTAGCCAGGGTCAGGTATGGCTACACCTTC. This sequence encodes CAWSVARVRYGYTF.

The J gene is TRBJ1-1, the V gene TRBV20-1; no firm D call. CDR3 length equals 11 residues. Germline CDR1 and CDR2: DFQATT and SNEGSKA (reference sequence). V lost 1 base to trimming and J lost 4 bases, with 4 bases between them. The CDR3 sequence is CSARVATEAFF. The CDR3 bases are TGCAGTGCTAGAGTGGCCACTGAAGCTTTCTTT.

This chain connects TRBV6-5 to TRBJ1-2, with 8 bases lining up with TRBD1. This CDR3 has 14 amino acids. V dropped 8 bases and J dropped 7; count of bases not matched to a gene: 12. Germline values: CDR1 MNHEY, CDR2 SVGAGI. The CDR3 DNA is TGTGCCAGCTCCGGGACAGGAAATGCCGCTGGCTACACCTTC. Protein sequence: CASSGTGNAAGYTF.

A few counts support this clone. V is TRBV5-6 and J is TRBJ2-5; D is possibly TRBD2 (5 bases). CDR1 and CDR2 from the germline V gene are SGHDT and YYEEEE. V dropped 3 bases and J dropped 4 bases, with 16 bases sitting between them. The CDR3 is 15 residues long. The CDR3 bases are TGTGCCAGCAGCTCCCCGGACTCGTTAGGAGAGACCCAGTACTTC. Residues: CASSSPDSLGETQYF.

In its sample, this clone was seen a few times. The J gene is TRBJ1-1, the V gene TRBV7-9, with a tentative D call TRBD1 (5 bases). Germline lookup yields CDR1 SEHNR and CDR2 FQNEAQ (reference sequence). The CDR3 has 12 residues. V was shortened by 5 bases and J by 9 bases, with 13 bases between the two germline ends. The CDR3 bases are TGTGCCAGCAGCCACGACAGTCTTAAAGCTTTCTTT. This gives the protein CASSHDSLKAFF.

The J gene is TRBJ2-5, the V gene TRBV9; 9 bases fit TRBD2. The germline gives CDR1 SGDLS, CDR2 YYNGEE. V lost 0 bases and J lost 9; bases outside the gene matches: 9. The CDR3 runs 15 residues. The CDR3 is CASSVAAGGGAPQYF. CDR3 nucleotides: TGTGCCAGCAGCGTAGCTGCCGGCGGGGGGGCCCCCCAGTACTTC.

Comment on this clone: Within the sample, other DNA sequences also encode this same CDR3. V is TRBV4-3 and J is TRBJ2-5; 8 bases are shared with TRBD2. Trimming took 4 bases from V and 2 from J; bases not matched to a gene: 3. Germline CDR1 is LGHNA and CDR2 is YSLEER. There are 14 residues in the CDR3. The chain's CDR3 is CASSRVAGQETQYF. The CDR3 DNA reads as TGCGCCAGCAGCCGGGTAGCGGGACAAGAGACCCAGTACTTC.

The J gene is TRBJ1-5, the V gene TRBV6-1; D remains ambiguous. Germline lookup yields CDR1 MNHNS and CDR2 SASEGT. V was cut by 3 bases and J by 6 bases, with 15 bases left in between. The CDR3 sequence is 15 residues long. The CDR3 reads CASSDWVGTGQPQHF. The DNA of the CDR3 is TGTGCCAGCAGTGATTGGGTCGGAACGGGTCAGCCCCAGCATTTT.

The rearrangement uses TRBV7-8 and TRBJ2-7; 7 bases agree with TRBD1. CDR1 is SGHVS, CDR2 FQNEAQ, per germline. Unmatched junction bases numbered 13, after V lost 1 base and J lost 4 bases. The CDR3 contains 17 residues. Written as DNA, the CDR3 is TGTGCCAGCAGCTTAGTTGCTCCCACAGGGGCTTTATACGAGCAGTACTTC. Amino acid sequence: CASSLVAPTGALYEQYF.

The genes are TRBV7-2 and TRBJ2-1; 7 bases fit TRBD2. This CDR3 has 16 amino acids. CDR1 SGHTA and CDR2 FQGNSA come from the germline V gene. The trim removed 5 bases at V and 4 bases at J, leaving 11 bases unmatched. The CDR3 spells CASSPEPGLPYNEQFF. DNA for the CDR3: TGTGCCAGCAGCCCTGAACCGGGACTACCTTACAATGAGCAGTTCTTC.

The rearrangement uses TRBV6-5 and TRBJ2-1, with 11 bases lining up with TRBD2. V shed 6 bases and J 10 bases; nucleotides not matched to a gene: 11. This CDR3 spans 15 amino acids. The germline V gene encodes CDR1 MNHEY and CDR2 SVGAGI. CDR3 bases: TGTGCCAGCAGAAAAACGGCTAGCGGGGGGTGGGAGCAGTTCTTC. Translating it yields CASRKTASGGWEQFF.

The chain links TRBV7-2 to TRBJ2-5, with a tentative D call TRBD1 (6 bases). Trimming pared 3 bases from V and 2 bases from J, leaving 13 bases between. The CDR3 is made up of 15 amino acids. Germline assignment: CDR1 SGHTA and CDR2 FQGNSA. The chain's CDR3 is CASSLTGTPQETQYF. The CDR3 region has the DNA TGTGCCAGCAGCTTGACCGGGACACCTCAAGAGACCCAGTACTTC.

CDR3 region: CASSPGSGANVLTF. The CDR3 DNA sequence: TGTGCCAGCAGTCCAGGTTCTGGGGCCAACGTCCTGACTTTC. The chain combines TRBV6-1 with TRBJ2-6; no clear D. Trimming stripped 5 bases from V and 1 base from J, with 6 bases between. Germline V CDR1 and CDR2: MNHNS, SASEGT. This CDR3 spans 14 amino acids.

The chain recombines TRBV27 with TRBJ2-1, with D hard to call. From germline, CDR1 is MNHEY and CDR2 SMNVEV (reference sequence). The V gene lost 5 bases and the J gene lost 6 bases, with 8 bases spanning the gap. This CDR3 region has 12 residues. DNA for the CDR3: TGTGCCAGCAGTCTAGTCCCCAATGAGCAGTTCTTC. It translates to CASSLVPNEQFF.

This chain joins TRBV11-2 and TRBJ1-4; D is undetermined. Trimming pared 2 bases from V and 4 bases from J, leaving 17 bases between. CDR1 and CDR2 from the germline V gene are SGHAT and FQNNGV. The length of the CDR3 is 17 residues. The CDR3 protein is CASSLSIGGGLNEKLFF. For the CDR3, the DNA is TGTGCCAGCAGCTTAAGTATTGGAGGCGGGCTTAATGAAAAACTGTTTTTT.